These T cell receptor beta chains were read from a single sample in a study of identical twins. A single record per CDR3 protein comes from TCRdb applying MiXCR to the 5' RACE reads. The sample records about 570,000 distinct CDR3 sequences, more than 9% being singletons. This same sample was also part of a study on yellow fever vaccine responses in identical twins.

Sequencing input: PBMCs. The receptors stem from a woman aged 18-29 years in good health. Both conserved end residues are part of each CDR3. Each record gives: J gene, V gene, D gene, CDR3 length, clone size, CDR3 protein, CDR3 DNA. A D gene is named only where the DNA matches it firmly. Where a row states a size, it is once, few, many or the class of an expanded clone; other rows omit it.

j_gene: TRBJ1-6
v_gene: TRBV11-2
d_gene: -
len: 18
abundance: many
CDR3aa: CASSRPPGRLSYNSPLHF
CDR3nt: TGTGCCAGCAGCCGTCCCCCTGGCAGGCTCTCCTATAATTCACCCCTCCACTTT

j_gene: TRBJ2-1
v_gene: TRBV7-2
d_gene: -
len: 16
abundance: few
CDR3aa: CASSLVGGGPYNEQFF
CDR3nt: TGTGCCAGCAGCTTAGTCGGCGGGGGCCCCTACAATGAGCAGTTCTTC

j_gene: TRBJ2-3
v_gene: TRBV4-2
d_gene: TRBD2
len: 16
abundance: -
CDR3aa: CASSPTGLADGRTQYF
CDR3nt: TGTGCCAGCAGCCCAACTGGACTAGCGGACGGTAGAACGCAGTATTTT

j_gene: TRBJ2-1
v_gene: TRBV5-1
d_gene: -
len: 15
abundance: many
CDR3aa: CASSSLESSYNEQFF
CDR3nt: TGCGCCAGCAGCTCTTTAGAGAGCTCCTACAATGAGCAGTTCTTC

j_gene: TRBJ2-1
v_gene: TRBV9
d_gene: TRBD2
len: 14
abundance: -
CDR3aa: CASSERSGSADQFF
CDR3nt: TGTGCCAGCAGCGAACGTAGCGGGAGCGCTGACCAGTTCTTC

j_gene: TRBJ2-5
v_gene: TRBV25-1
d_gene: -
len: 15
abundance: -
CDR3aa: CASSQALGLEETQYF
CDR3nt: TGTGCCAGCAGTCAGGCGCTAGGGCTTGAAGAGACCCAGTACTTC

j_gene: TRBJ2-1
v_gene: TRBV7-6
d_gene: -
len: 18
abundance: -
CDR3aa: CASSIQESTQRSYNEQFF
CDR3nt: TGTGCCAGCAGCATCCAGGAATCGACTCAACGCTCCTACAATGAGCAGTTCTTC

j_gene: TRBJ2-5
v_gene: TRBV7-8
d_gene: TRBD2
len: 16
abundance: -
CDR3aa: CASSFVQAGGGETQYF
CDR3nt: TGTGCCAGCAGCTTCGTGCAAGCGGGGGGAGGAGAGACCCAGTACTTC

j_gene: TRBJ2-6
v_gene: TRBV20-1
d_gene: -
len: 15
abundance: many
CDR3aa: CSARYGRTGANVLTF
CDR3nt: TGCAGTGCTAGATATGGGCGTACCGGGGCCAACGTCCTGACTTTC

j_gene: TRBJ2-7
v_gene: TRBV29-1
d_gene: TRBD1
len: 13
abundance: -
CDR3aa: CSARRGTGNEQYF
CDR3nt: TGCAGCGCAAGGCGAGGGACAGGGAACGAGCAGTACTTC

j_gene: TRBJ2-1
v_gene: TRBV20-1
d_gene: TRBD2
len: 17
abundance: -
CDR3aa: CSARVSTGTSAYNEQFF
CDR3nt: TGCAGTGCTAGAGTGTCGACCGGGACTAGCGCCTACAATGAGCAGTTCTTC

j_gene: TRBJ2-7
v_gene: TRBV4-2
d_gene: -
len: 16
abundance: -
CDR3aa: CASSLLGGQGIYEQYF
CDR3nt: TGTGCCAGCAGCCTCCTGGGGGGCCAGGGGATCTACGAGCAGTACTTC

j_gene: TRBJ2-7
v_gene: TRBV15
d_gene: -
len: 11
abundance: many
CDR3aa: CATSSGYEQYF
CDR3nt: TGTGCCACCAGCTCAGGGTACGAGCAGTACTTC

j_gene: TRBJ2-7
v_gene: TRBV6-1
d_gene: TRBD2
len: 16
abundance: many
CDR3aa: CASSGTSGTARYEQYF
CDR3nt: TGTGCCAGCAGCGGGACTAGCGGGACTGCCAGGTACGAGCAGTACTTC

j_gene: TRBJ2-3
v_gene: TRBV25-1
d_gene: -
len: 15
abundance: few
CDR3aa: CASSFRTTSTDTQYF
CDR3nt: TGTGCCAGCAGTTTTAGGACAACTAGCACAGATACGCAGTATTTT

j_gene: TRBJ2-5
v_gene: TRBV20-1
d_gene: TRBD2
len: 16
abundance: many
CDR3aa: CSARDSPGGPRETQYF
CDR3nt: TGCAGTGCTAGAGATTCCCCGGGAGGGCCTAGGGAGACCCAGTACTTC

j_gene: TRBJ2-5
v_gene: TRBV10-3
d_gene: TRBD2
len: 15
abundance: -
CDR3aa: CAISAGLAVQETQYF
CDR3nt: TGTGCCATCAGTGCGGGACTAGCGGTTCAAGAGACCCAGTACTTC

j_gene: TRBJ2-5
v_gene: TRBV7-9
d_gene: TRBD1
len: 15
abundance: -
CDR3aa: CASSAGQGAAETQYF
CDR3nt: TGTGCCAGCAGCGCCGGACAGGGGGCTGCAGAGACCCAGTACTTC

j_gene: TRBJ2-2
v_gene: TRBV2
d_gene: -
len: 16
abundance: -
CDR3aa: CATPTSEGGGTGELFF
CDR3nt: TGTGCCACCCCGACTAGTGAGGGCGGAGGCACCGGGGAGCTGTTTTTT

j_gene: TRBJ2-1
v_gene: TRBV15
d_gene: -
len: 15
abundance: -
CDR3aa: CATLEDGGAKNEQFF
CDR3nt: TGTGCCACCCTAGAAGACGGCGGGGCTAAGAATGAGCAGTTCTTC

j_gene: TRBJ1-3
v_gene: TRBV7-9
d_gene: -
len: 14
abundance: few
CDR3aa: CASEGGLSGNTIYF
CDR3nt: TGTGCCAGTGAGGGTGGGCTTTCTGGAAACACCATATATTTT

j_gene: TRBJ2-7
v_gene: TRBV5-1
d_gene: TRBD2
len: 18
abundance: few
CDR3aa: CASSLSLLAGAPHYEQYF
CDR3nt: TGCGCCAGCAGCTTGTCTCTTCTAGCGGGGGCCCCCCACTACGAGCAGTACTTC

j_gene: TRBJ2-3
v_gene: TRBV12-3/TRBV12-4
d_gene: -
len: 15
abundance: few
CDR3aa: CASRGYRGGGDTQYF
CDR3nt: TGTGCCAGCAGGGGATACAGGGGAGGAGGAGATACGCAGTATTTT

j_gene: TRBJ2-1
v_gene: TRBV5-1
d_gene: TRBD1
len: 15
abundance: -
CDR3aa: CASGMDRGGYNEQFF
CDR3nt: TGCGCCAGCGGAATGGACAGGGGAGGGTACAATGAGCAGTTCTTC

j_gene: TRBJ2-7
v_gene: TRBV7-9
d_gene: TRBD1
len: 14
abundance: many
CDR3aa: CASSPRDRIYEQYF
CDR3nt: TGTGCCAGCAGCCCCCGGGACAGGATCTACGAGCAGTACTTC

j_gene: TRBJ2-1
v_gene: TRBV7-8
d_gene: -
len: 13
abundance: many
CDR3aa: CASAVSPFNEQFF
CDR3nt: TGTGCCAGCGCCGTTTCGCCTTTCAATGAGCAGTTCTTC

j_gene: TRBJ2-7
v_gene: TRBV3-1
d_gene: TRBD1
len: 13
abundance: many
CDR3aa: CASGSDRVYEQYF
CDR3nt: TGTGCCAGCGGATCGGACAGGGTGTACGAGCAGTACTTC

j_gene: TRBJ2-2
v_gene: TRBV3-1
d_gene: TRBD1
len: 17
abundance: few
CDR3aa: CASSPGRDRGFGGELFF
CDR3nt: TGTGCCAGCAGCCCGGGCCGGGACAGGGGATTTGGCGGGGAGCTGTTTTTT

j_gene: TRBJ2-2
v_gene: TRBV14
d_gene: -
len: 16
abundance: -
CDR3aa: CASSQEVGSNTGELFF
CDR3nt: TGTGCCAGCAGCCAAGAAGTGGGGTCGAACACCGGGGAGCTGTTTTTT

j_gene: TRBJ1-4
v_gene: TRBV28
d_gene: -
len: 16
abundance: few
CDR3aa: CASSFNQGIVNEKLFF
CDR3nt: TGTGCCAGCAGTTTTAACCAGGGAATCGTTAATGAAAAACTGTTTTTT

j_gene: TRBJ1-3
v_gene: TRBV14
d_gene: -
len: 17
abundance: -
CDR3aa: CASSQVGFAGTGNTIYF
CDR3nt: TGTGCCAGCAGCCAAGTCGGATTTGCGGGAACTGGAAACACCATATATTTT

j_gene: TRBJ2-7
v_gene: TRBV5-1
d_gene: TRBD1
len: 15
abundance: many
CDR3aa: CASSLTQGQGYEQYF
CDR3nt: TGCGCCAGCAGCCTAACGCAGGGACAGGGATACGAGCAGTACTTC

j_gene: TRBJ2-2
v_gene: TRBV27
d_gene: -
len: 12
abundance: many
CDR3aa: CASSWGTGELFF
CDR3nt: TGTGCCAGCAGCTGGGGGACCGGGGAGCTGTTTTTT

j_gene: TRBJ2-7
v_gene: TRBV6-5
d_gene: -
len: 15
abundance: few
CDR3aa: CASSYSHSDSYEQYF
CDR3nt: TGTGCCAGCAGTTACTCACACTCGGACAGCTACGAGCAGTACTTC

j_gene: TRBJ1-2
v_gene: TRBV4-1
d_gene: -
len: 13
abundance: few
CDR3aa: CASSQDSWGGYTF
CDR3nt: TGCGCCAGCAGCCAAGATTCCTGGGGGGGCTACACCTTC

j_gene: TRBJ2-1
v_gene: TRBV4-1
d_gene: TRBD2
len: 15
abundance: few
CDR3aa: CASRGIAGVYNEQFF
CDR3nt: TGCGCCAGCAGAGGTATAGCGGGAGTCTACAATGAGCAGTTCTTC

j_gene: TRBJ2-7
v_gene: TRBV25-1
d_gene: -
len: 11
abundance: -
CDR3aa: CASSDLRQQYF
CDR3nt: TGTGCCAGCAGTGACCTCCGCCAGCAGTACTTC

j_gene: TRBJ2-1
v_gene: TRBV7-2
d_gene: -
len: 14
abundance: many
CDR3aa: CASSWRPGSNEQFF
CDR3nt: TGTGCCAGCAGCTGGCGGCCGGGCTCAAATGAGCAGTTCTTC

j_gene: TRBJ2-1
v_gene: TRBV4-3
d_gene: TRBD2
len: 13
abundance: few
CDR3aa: CASSQNLGLAVLF
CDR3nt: TGCGCCAGCAGCCAGAACCTGGGACTAGCGGTCCTCTTC

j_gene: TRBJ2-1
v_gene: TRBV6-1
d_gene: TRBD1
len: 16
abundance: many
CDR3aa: CASSGPGQGEWNEQFF
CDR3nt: TGTGCCAGCAGCGGGCCGGGACAGGGGGAATGGAATGAGCAGTTCTTC

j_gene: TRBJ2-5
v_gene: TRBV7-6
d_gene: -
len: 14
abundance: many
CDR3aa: CASSKGLSQETQYF
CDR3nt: TGTGCCAGCAGCAAAGGGCTATCCCAAGAGACCCAGTACTTC

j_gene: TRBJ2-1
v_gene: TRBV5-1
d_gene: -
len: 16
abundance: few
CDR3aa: CASSFEGLTSYNEQFF
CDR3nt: TGCGCCAGCAGCTTTGAGGGACTGACCTCCTACAATGAGCAGTTCTTC

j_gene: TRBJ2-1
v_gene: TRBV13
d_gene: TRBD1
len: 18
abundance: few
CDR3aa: CASTLIPLDRGTYNEQFF
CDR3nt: TGTGCCAGCACCCTTATCCCCCTGGACAGGGGAACCTACAATGAGCAGTTCTTC

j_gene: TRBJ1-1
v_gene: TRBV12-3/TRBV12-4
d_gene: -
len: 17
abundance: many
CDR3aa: CASSPELGGGLDTEAFF
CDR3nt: TGTGCCAGCAGCCCCGAGCTGGGCGGGGGACTGGACACTGAAGCTTTCTTT

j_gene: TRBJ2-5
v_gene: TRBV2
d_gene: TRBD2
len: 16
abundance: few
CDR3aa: CASSELSGNLQETQYF
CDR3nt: TGTGCCAGCAGTGAATTGAGCGGGAACCTTCAAGAGACCCAGTACTTC

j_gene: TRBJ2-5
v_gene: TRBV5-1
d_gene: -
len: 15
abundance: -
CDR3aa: CASSLVIGAQETQYF
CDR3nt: TGCGCCAGCAGCTTGGTAATCGGAGCGCAAGAGACCCAGTACTTC

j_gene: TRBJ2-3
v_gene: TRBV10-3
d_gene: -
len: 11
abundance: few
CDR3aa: CATENTNTQYF
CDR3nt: TGTGCCACCGAGAATACCAATACGCAGTATTTT